Each of the 31 T cell receptor beta chains below was sequenced from the same sample in a study of human T cells and chemical hapten exposure (dated by TCRdb to about 2021). The library was obtained by RACE. TCRdb shows the sequencer as NextSeq 500. TCRdb redid the processing of the public reads, applying fastp at Q25 and MiXCR, and retained in-frame beta chains. Rows with one shared CDR3 protein collapse into an entry with the most common genes and DNA. The table for this sample lists about 300,000 distinct CDR3 sequences; about 5% of them were counted only once. In total, the top ten clones hold around 8% of the sample. The meaning of the sample's time point label: pre-sensitization, week 0. The treatment or condition label, read with the paper, signifies: therapeutic diphenylcyclopropenone sensitization with weekly scalp DPC. The material sequenced was whole blood, taken in connection with sensitization to the hapten diphenylcyclopropenone (DPC). These receptors originate from a woman between 18 and 29 years old with alopecia areata. Some clones in this sample may be carry-over from other donors' samples.

This clonotype has a count of ten or more. The rearrangement joins TRBV7-8 to TRBJ1-4; no firm D call. CDR3 size: 15 residues. V was cut by 3 bases and J by 3 bases, with 11 bases left in between. Germline CDR1 SGHVS, CDR2 FQNEAQ. CDR3 in amino acids: CASSFIQAPNEKLFF. CDR3 sequence (DNA): TGTGCCAGCAGCTTTATTCAGGCGCCTAATGAAAAACTGTTTTTT.

This clonotype came up many times. The rearrangement joins TRBV4-2 to TRBJ1-1; D gene unclear. The CDR3 consists of 13 residues. In germline, CDR1 is LGHNA, CDR2 YNFKEQ. Trimming pared 0 bases from V and 7 bases from J, leaving 9 bases between. CDR3 in DNA: TGTGCCAGCAGCCAAGATCCGGCGATTGAAGCTTTCTTT. This translates into CASSQDPAIEAFF.

The chain links TRBV12-3 or TRBV12-4 to TRBJ1-4, with a possible D match to TRBD1 (6 bases). The CDR3 totals 20 residues. V lost 1 base and J 0 bases, leaving 21 bases between the germline ends. CDR3: CASSLDTTGSKRPTNEKLFF. CDR3 in DNA: TGTGCCAGCAGTTTAGATACCACAGGGAGTAAAAGGCCAACTAATGAAAAACTGTTTTTT.

This clonotype was detected a few times. The chain carries TRBV6-2 or TRBV6-3 and TRBJ2-7, with D perhaps TRBD1 or TRBD2 (5 bases each). CDR1 and CDR2 from the germline V gene are MNHEY and SVGEGT. The CDR3 runs to 14 residues. V was trimmed by 0 bases and J by 9 bases, leaving 15 bases between them. CDR3 sequence: CASSYSRGGERQYF. DNA of the CDR3: TGTGCCAGCAGTTACTCGAGGGGTGGCGAGCGGCAGTACTTC.

Only a few counts were recorded for this clonotype. The chain couples TRBV4-1 to TRBJ1-5; 7 positions agree with TRBD1. V was clipped by 6 bases and J by 4 bases; unmatched bases: 15. Germline CDR1 is MGHRA and CDR2 is YSYEKL. This CDR3 comprises 17 residues. Here the CDR3 reads CASSFHPTGTENQPQHF. In DNA form, the CDR3 reads TGCGCCAGCAGTTTTCACCCGACCGGGACAGAGAATCAGCCCCAGCATTTT.

As regards this clonotype: A read error may produce the germline difference seen at one junction end. The chain is built from TRBV7-2 and TRBJ2-7; D not certain. The germline CDR1 and CDR2 sequences are SGHTA and FQGNSA. The CDR3 length is 12 residues. The CDR3 sequence is CASSSPGYGQYF. CDR3 DNA: TGTGCCAGCAGCTCCCCGGGCTACGGGCAGTACTTC.

In this sample, this clonotype turned up many times. The chain employs TRBV18 and TRBJ1-4, with D possibly matching TRBD1 (5 bases). CDR1 and CDR2 (germline): KGHSH, LQKENI. Deletions cut 0 bases from V and 4 bases from J, with 6 bases between. This CDR3 has 14 amino acids. The CDR3 bases are TGTGCCAGCTCACCACCCGACAGTAATGAAAAACTGTTTTTT. Its translation: CASSPPDSNEKLFF.

The V gene is TRBV27, the J gene TRBJ1-1; 8 nucleotides match TRBD1. V was clipped by 0 bases and J by 5 bases; unmatched bases: 17. Germline CDR1 reads MNHEY; CDR2 reads SMNVEV (reference sequence). The CDR3 consists of 19 residues. The CDR3 loop is CASSLSPFVVDRENTEAFF. The DNA for the CDR3 is TGTGCCAGCAGTTTATCGCCATTTGTAGTGGACAGGGAGAATACTGAAGCTTTCTTT.

This clonotype was observed a handful of times. This chain uses TRBV9 with TRBJ2-2, with 7 bases matching TRBD1. J lost 5 bases, V lost 5 bases, and 12 bases had no gene match. The germline V gene encodes CDR1 SGDLS and CDR2 YYNGEE. This CDR3 region has 16 residues. The CDR3 DNA follows: TGTGCCAGCAGTATCACTGACAGGGTAGAGACCGGGGAGCTGTTTTTT. The encoded protein is CASSITDRVETGELFF.

The rearrangement links TRBV14 to TRBJ1-2, with 7 bases matching TRBD1. The CDR3 loop spans 15 amino acids. After removal of 1 base from V and 7 bases from J, the junction contained 9 bases not matched to a gene. The germline V gene has CDR1 SGHDN and CDR2 FVKESK. Written as DNA, the CDR3 is TGTGCCAGCAGCCAAGCGGAGGGGGCCAGGTCTGGCTACACCTTC. Its protein is CASSQAEGARSGYTF.

This clonotype was picked up many times. This chain connects TRBV7-3 to TRBJ2-2; D may be TRBD1 or TRBD2 (5 bases each). This CDR3 spans 16 amino acids. V lost 2 bases to trimming and J lost 5 bases, with 15 bases between them. The germline V gene has CDR1 SGHTA and CDR2 FQGTGA. In DNA form, the CDR3 reads TGTGCCAGCAGCTTACGGGAACCGGGGCGAACCGGGGAGCTGTTTTTT. As protein: CASSLREPGRTGELFF.

This chain connects TRBV7-9 to TRBJ1-6, with D maybe TRBD1 (5 bases). The CDR3 has 12 residues. Looked up from germline, CDR1 is SEHNR and CDR2 is FQNEAQ (reference sequence). Trimming shortened V by 7 bases and J by 9 bases, and 10 bases separated the two germline ends. The CDR3 DNA is TGTGCCAGCACAGAGAGGGGTTCACCCCTCCACTTT. Translation gives CASTERGSPLHF.

The CDR3 bases are TGTGCCAGCAGCCAAGCCGACACGGGGGGGGCGAACACTGAAGCTTTCTTT. Residues: CASSQADTGGANTEAFF. The chain uses TRBV4-2 and TRBJ1-1, with D perhaps TRBD1 (6 bases). In germline, CDR1 is LGHNA, CDR2 YNFKEQ. The CDR3 has 17 residues. V lost 1 base to trimming and J lost 1 base, with 16 bases between them.

The chain is built from TRBV4-2 and TRBJ2-7, with 8 positions matching TRBD1. The V gene's germline CDR1 is LGHNA and CDR2 YNFKEQ. Germline trimming cut 0 bases from V and 4 bases from J; bases unmatched to any gene: 8. CDR3 length: 16 amino acids. The CDR3 DNA follows: TGTGCCAGCAGCCAAGATCTGAAAGACAGGGGATACGAGCAGTACTTC. It encodes CASSQDLKDRGYEQYF.

For this clonotype: This CDR3 is missing its conserved last phenylalanine or tryptophan, likely due to a read error. The rearrangement joins TRBV7-9 to TRBJ1-1, with 8 positions matching TRBD1. The junction had 11 bases not matched to a gene; V was cut back by 6 bases and J by 5 bases. CDR3 length equals 15 residues. Germline V gives CDR1 SEHNR, CDR2 FQNEAQ (reference sequence). The DNA of the CDR3 is TGTGCCAGCAGTCCTCAGGGGGCCGGGGCGACTGAAGCTTTCTTA. It is translated as CASSPQGAGATEAFL.

The rearrangement links TRBV4-3 to TRBJ2-7; D assignment may be TRBD1 or TRBD2 (5 bases each). Per the germline V gene, CDR1 is LGHNA and CDR2 is YSLEER. The CDR3 runs 15 residues. The V end was cut by 0 bases, the J end by 2 bases, with 11 bases between. CDR3 amino acids: CASSQERGVPYEQYF. CDR3 coding DNA: TGCGCCAGCAGCCAAGAAAGAGGGGTCCCCTACGAGCAGTACTTC.

This clonotype has ten or more counts. This chain connects TRBV25-1 to TRBJ2-1, with D tentatively TRBD2 (7 bases). V gave up 1 base and J gave up 3 bases, with 13 bases separating them. This CDR3 has 16 residues. Germline values: CDR1 MGHDK, CDR2 SYGVNS. In DNA form, the CDR3 reads TGTGCCAGCAGTGAATTAACGGGGGGCGTCTACAATGAGCAGTTCTTC. This sequence encodes CASSELTGGVYNEQFF.

This clonotype came up many times. The CDR3 spells CASRSDGLYSYEQYF. The CDR3 DNA sequence: TGTGCCAGCAGGAGCGATGGGCTGTACTCCTACGAGCAGTACTTC. This chain links TRBV28 with TRBJ2-7, with unresolved D. V shed 6 bases and J shed 0 bases, with 15 bases lying between them. The CDR3 extends over 15 amino acids. Germline CDR1 reads MDHEN; CDR2 reads SYDVKM.

The V gene is TRBV4-3, the J gene TRBJ1-2; the D is unclear. The CDR3 is 16 residues long. Trimming cost V 0 bases and J 4 bases, with 15 bases left between them. Germline V gives CDR1 LGHNA, CDR2 YSLEER. CDR3 protein: CASSQDRGSRTYGYTF. The CDR3 DNA follows: TGCGCCAGCAGCCAAGATAGAGGCAGTAGAACCTATGGCTACACCTTC.

This clonotype was seen at least ten times. This chain uses TRBV2 with TRBJ2-3, with TRBD2 matching over 14 bases. The CDR3 contains 20 residues. The trim removed 7 bases at V and 0 bases at J, leaving 15 bases unmatched. Germline CDR1 and CDR2: SNHLY and FYNNEI. CDR3 sequence (DNA): TGTGCCAGCACGACTAGCGGGGGGGCCCTGCCCTGGTCTAGCACAGATACGCAGTATTTT. It is translated as CASTTSGGALPWSSTDTQYF.

The V gene is TRBV10-3, the J gene TRBJ2-5; no firm D call. The germline V gene encodes CDR1 ENHRY and CDR2 SYGVKD. V lost 2 bases and J 5 bases, leaving 24 bases between the germline ends. The CDR3 is made up of 18 amino acids. The CDR3 loop reads CAISEPPNRTELAETQYF. CDR3 nucleotide sequence: TGTGCCATCAGTGAGCCGCCAAATCGGACCGAGCTCGCGGAGACCCAGTACTTC.

This clonotype was seen only a few times. The rearrangement joins TRBV11-2 to TRBJ2-4, with D uncertain. Trimming stripped 1 base from V and 7 bases from J, with 5 bases between. The CDR3 covers 12 residues. CDR1 and CDR2 from the germline V gene are SGHAT and FQNNGV. In nucleotides, the CDR3 is TGTGCCAGCAGCTTAGGATCGAACATTCAGTACTTC. This encodes CASSLGSNIQYF.

This clonotype was detected many times. The J gene is TRBJ2-3, the V gene TRBV5-4, with 8 positions matching TRBD1. The CDR3 has 18 amino acids. Germline loops: CDR1 SGHNT, CDR2 YYREEE (reference sequence). After removal of 4 bases from V and 3 bases from J, the junction contained 16 bases not matched to a gene. CDR3 region: CASSTLNRQGLVTDTQYF. The CDR3 nucleotides read TGTGCCAGCAGCACATTAAACCGACAGGGGTTAGTGACAGATACGCAGTATTTT.

The J gene is TRBJ1-1, the V gene TRBV12-5, with a weak D call TRBD1 (5 bases). Germline loops: CDR1 LGHNT, CDR2 FRNRAP. The CDR3 contains 13 residues. With 3 bases removed from V and 5 bases from J, the gap between germline ends came to 10 bases. The CDR3 DNA reads TGTGCTAGTGGTTTAGGTGAGGGGACTGAAGCTTTCTTT. It is translated as CASGLGEGTEAFF.

Only a few counts were recorded for this clonotype. The V call is TRBV20-1, the J call TRBJ2-3; D remains ambiguous. There are 16 residues in the CDR3. The germline CDR1 and CDR2 sequences are DFQATT and SNEGSKA (reference sequence). V was cut by 3 bases and J by 0 bases, with 16 bases left in between. CDR3 sequence (DNA): TGCAGTGCTAGGACTCCCGAACCCCACAGCACAGATACGCAGTATTTT. Protein sequence: CSARTPEPHSTDTQYF.

With respect to this clonotype: This sequence may be a read error, since a much larger clone differs from it by one base. The V gene is TRBV7-9, the J gene TRBJ2-1; 10 bases align to TRBD2. V trimming: 5 bases; J trimming: 4 bases; junction bases outside the gene matches: 11. This CDR3 has 17 residues. Germline loops: CDR1 SEHNR, CDR2 FQNEAQ (reference sequence). The CDR3 loop reads CASSPGLLAGPYNEQFF. The CDR3 DNA reads as TGTGCCAGCAGCCCGGGATTACTAGCGGGGCCATACAATGAGCAGTTCTTC.

This clonotype was observed at least ten times. The chain joins TRBV28 to TRBJ1-4; D is ambiguous. V dropped 1 base and J dropped 0 bases, with 6 bases sitting between them. The CDR3 spans 15 residues. The V gene's germline CDR1 is MDHEN and CDR2 SYDVKM. CDR3 in amino acids: CASSLFGATNEKLFF. CDR3 bases: TGTGCCAGCAGTTTATTTGGGGCAACTAATGAAAAACTGTTTTTT.

This clonotype was seen at least ten times. The CDR3 bases are TGTGCCAGCACCGGGGGGGGCAATCAGCCCCAGCATTTT. Protein sequence: CASTGGGNQPQHF. The chain carries TRBV12-3 or TRBV12-4 and TRBJ1-5; maybe TRBD1 (5 bases). This CDR3 has 13 amino acids. Trimming removed 7 bases from V and 2 bases from J, with 9 bases in between.

The rearrangement links TRBV6-6 to TRBJ2-5, with TRBD2 as a possible D gene (5 bases). Germline values: CDR1 MNHNY, CDR2 SVGAGI (reference sequence). The CDR3 is made up of 13 amino acids. With 7 bases removed from V and 6 bases from J, the gap between germline ends came to 15 bases. The DNA of the CDR3 is TGTGCCAGCACTCAGAAGAGGGTGCAGACCCAGTACTTC. This encodes CASTQKRVQTQYF.

This clonotype was counted ten times or more. The rearrangement joins TRBV12-3 or TRBV12-4 to TRBJ1-2, with TRBD1 identical over 12 bases. With V trimmed by 5 bases and J by 6 bases, 4 bases remained unmatched. This CDR3 has 14 residues. CDR3 sequence: CASSTGQGAHGYTF. The CDR3 region has the DNA TGTGCCAGCAGTACGGGACAGGGGGCGCATGGCTACACCTTC.

This clonotype was counted a few times. The rearrangement uses TRBV12-3 or TRBV12-4 and TRBJ2-7, with D maybe TRBD1 (6 bases). Trimming stripped 5 bases from V and 0 bases from J, with 11 bases between. The CDR3 totals 14 residues. CDR3 nucleotides: TGTGCCAGCAGTCCACAGGGTAACTCCTACGAGCAGTACTTC. This encodes CASSPQGNSYEQYF.